This T cell receptor (beta chain) appears in the sequencing data of a study of shared clonotypes between healthy human individuals. Study background: Serving as donors were two women and three men, whose ages spanned 18 to 49.

CD45RO-negative, CCR7-positively selected cells formed the naive CD8 fraction, excluding terminally differentiated effector memory CD45RA+ cells. Regarding this clone: What it recognizes is unknown.

Regarding the study as a whole: Relative to memory subsets, naive subsets generally showed larger estimated richness.

V shed 5 bases and J shed 5 bases, with 21 bases lying between them. The germline CDR1 and CDR2 sequences are PRHDT and FYEKMQ (reference sequence). The CDR3 spans 17 residues. TCRdb's table, derived via immunoSEQ multiplex PCR, lists solely in-frame clones and lacks some. The sample includes hundreds of thousands of clones, about 95% of them seen just once. Material for sequencing was naive CD8+ T cells sorted from blood. J is TRBJ2-2 and V is TRBV13, with D tentatively TRBD2 (5 bases). The sequence came from a woman aged 25 to 45 in good health. CDR3 amino acids: CASSLTGLAPLTGELFF. As DNA, the CDR3 is TGTGCCAGCAGCCTAACTGGGCTAGCTCCTCTTACCGGGGAGCTGTTTTTT. Supplemented by reference TRBV13 and TRBJ2-2, the full variable domain reads AAGVIQSPRHLIKEKRETATLKCYPIPRHDTVYWYQQGPGQDPQFLISFYEKMQSDKGSIPDRFSAQQFSDYHSELNMSSLELGDSALYFCASSLTGLAPLTGELFFGEGSRLTVL.